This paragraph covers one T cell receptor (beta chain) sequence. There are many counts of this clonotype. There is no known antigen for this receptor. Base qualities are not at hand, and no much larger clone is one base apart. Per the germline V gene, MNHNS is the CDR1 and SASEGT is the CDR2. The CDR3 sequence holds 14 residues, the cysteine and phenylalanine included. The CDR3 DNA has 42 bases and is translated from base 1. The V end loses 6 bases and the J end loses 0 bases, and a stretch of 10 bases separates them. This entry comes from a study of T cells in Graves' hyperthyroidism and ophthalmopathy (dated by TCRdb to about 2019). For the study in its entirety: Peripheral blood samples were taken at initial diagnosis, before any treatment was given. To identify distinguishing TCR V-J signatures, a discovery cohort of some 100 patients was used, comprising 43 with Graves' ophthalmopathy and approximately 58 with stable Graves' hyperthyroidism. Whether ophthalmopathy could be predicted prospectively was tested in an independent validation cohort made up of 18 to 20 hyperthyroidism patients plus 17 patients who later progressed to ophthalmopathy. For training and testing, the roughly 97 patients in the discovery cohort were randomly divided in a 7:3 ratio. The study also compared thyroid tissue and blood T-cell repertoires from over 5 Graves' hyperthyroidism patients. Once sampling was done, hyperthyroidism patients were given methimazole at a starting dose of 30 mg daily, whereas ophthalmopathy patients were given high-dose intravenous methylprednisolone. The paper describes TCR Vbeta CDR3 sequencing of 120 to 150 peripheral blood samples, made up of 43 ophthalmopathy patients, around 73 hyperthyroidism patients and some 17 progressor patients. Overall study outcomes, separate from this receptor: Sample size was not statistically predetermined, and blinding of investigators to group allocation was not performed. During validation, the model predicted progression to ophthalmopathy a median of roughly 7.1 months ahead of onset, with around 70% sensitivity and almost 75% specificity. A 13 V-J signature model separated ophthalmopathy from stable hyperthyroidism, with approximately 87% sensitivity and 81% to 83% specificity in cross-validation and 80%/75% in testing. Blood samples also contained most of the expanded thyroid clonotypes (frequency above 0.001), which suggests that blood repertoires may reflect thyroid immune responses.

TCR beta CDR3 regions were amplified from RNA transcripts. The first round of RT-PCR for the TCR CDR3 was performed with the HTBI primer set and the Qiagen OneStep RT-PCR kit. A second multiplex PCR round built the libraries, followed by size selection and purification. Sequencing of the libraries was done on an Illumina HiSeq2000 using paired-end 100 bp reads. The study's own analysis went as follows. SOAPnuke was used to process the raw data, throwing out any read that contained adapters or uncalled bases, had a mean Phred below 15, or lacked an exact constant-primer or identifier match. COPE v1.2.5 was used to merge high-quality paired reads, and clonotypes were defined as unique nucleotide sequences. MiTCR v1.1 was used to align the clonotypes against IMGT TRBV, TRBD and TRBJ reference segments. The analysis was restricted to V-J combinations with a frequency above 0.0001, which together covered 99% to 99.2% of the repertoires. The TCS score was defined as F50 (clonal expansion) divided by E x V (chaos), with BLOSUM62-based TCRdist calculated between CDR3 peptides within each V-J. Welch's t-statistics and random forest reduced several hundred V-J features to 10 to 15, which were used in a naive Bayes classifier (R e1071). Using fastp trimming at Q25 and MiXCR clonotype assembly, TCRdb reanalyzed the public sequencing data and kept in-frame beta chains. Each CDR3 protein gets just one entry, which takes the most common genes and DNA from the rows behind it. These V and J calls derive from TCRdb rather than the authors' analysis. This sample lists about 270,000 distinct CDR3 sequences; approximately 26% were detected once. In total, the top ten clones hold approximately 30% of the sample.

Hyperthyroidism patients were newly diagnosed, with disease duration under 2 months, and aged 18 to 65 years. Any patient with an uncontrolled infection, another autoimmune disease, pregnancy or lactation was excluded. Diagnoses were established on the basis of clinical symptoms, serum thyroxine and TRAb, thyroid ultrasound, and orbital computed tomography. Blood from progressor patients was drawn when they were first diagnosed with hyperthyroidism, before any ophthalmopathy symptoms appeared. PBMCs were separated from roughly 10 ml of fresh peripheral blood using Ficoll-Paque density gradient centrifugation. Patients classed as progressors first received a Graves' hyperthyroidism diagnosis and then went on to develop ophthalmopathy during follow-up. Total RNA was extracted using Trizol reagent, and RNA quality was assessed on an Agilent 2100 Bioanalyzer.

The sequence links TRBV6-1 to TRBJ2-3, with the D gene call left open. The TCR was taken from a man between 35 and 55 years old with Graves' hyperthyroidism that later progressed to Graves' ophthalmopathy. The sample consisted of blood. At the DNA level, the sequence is TGTGCCAGCAGGACCATAACTAGCACAGATACGCAGTATTTT. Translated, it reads CASRTITSTDTQYF.